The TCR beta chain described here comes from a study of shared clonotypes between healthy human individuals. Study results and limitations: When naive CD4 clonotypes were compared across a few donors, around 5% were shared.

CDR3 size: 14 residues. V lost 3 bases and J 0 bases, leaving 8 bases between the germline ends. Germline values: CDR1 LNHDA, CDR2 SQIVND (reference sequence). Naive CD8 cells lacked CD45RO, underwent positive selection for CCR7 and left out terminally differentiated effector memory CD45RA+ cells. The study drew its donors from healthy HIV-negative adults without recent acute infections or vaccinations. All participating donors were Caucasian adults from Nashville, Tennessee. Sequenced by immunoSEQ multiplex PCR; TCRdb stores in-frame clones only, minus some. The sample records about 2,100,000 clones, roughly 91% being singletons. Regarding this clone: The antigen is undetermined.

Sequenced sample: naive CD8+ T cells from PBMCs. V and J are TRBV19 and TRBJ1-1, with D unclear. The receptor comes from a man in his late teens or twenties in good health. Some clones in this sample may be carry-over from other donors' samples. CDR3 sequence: CASSISRMNTEAFF. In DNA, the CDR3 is TGTGCCAGTAGTATTAGCAGAATGAACACTGAAGCTTTCTTT.